The 29 T cell receptor beta chains below come from one sample, sequenced in a study of PD-1 blockade in mismatch repair-deficient tumors (dated by TCRdb to the late 2010s). To prepare the library, the immunoSEQ multiplex PCR assay was applied. Imported from immuneACCESS, the table was reduced by TCRdb to in-frame sequences with V and J called. These copies leave out some clones; in studies compared against another copy, an unresolved V gene accounts for under half, and the cause of the remainder is not known. Across this sample there are fewer than 100,000 clones, with roughly 80% seen only once. Roughly 2.7% of the sample lies in the top ten. The time point label on this specimen signifies: peripheral blood 12 weeks after first pembrolizumab dose. The sample here was peripheral blood, taken 12 weeks after starting pembrolizumab. The receptors were gathered from an adult with mismatch repair-deficient cancer.

This clone was seen once. The chain carries TRBV18 and TRBJ2-7; D is unclear. This CDR3 is 13 amino acids long. The V end was cut by 4 bases, the J end by 0 bases, with 7 bases between. The germline V gene encodes CDR1 KGHSH and CDR2 LQKENI. The CDR3 coding sequence is TGTGCCAGCTCACGGCAGAACTCCTACGAGCAGTACTTC. Protein sequence: CASSRQNSYEQYF.

The chain links TRBV19 to TRBJ1-2; the D gene is possibly TRBD1 (5 bases). This CDR3 is built from 14 residues. V was clipped by 4 bases and J by 3 bases, with 12 bases between them. CDR1 LNHDA and CDR2 SQIVND come from the germline V gene (reference sequence). Written as DNA, the CDR3 is TGTGCCAGTAGTACGGGGGGATTCGACTATGGCTACACCTTC. Its protein is CASSTGGFDYGYTF.

The chain combines TRBV5-1 with TRBJ1-1; TRBD1 aligns across 11 bases. The V and J ends lost 5 bases and 0 bases, in that order; junction bases with no gene match: 9. This CDR3 contains 17 residues. Germline lookup yields CDR1 SGHRS and CDR2 YFSETQ. This CDR3 reads CASRKGQGVLLNTEAFF. The CDR3 DNA reads TGCGCCAGCAGGAAGGGACAGGGGGTGTTGTTGAACACTGAAGCTTTCTTT.

The chain uses TRBV5-1 and TRBJ2-1; D uncertain. Germline CDR1 SGHRS, CDR2 YFSETQ. V was clipped by 4 bases and J by 7 bases, with 21 bases between them. There are 16 residues in the CDR3. The CDR3 nucleotides are TGCGCCAGCAGCCACGACCAACTGAACCTCCGGAATGAGCAGTTCTTC. Protein sequence: CASSHDQLNLRNEQFF.

The J gene is TRBJ1-2, the V gene TRBV5-4; 9 bases match TRBD1. V lost 6 bases and J lost 7; bases outside the gene matches: 7. This CDR3 contains 13 residues. Germline V gene lookup returns CDR1 SGHNT and CDR2 YYREEE (reference sequence). For the CDR3, the DNA is TGTGCCAGCAACATACAGGGGGCGCCTGGCTACACCTTC. Translation gives CASNIQGAPGYTF.

This chain uses TRBV28 with TRBJ2-2; 7 nucleotides match TRBD1. V was pared by 2 bases and J by 4 bases, with 1 base of the junction left unmatched. The CDR3 is 14 amino acids. Germline V gives CDR1 MDHEN, CDR2 SYDVKM. The CDR3 bases are TGTGCCAGCAGTTTAAGGGGGCTCACCGGGGAGCTGTTTTTT. It translates to CASSLRGLTGELFF. Full variable domain (rest looked up from reference TRBV28 and TRBJ2-2): DVKVTQSSRYLVKRTGEKVFLECVQDMDHENMFWYRQDPGLGLRLIYFSYDVKMKEKGDIPEGYSVSREKKERFSLILESASTNQTSMYLCASSLRGLTGELFFGEGSRLTVL.

The chain recombines TRBV23-1 with TRBJ1-1; D possibly corresponds to TRBD1 (5 bases). Being an ORF, TRBV23-1 has a function that is uncertain. This CDR3 spans 15 amino acids. Trimming left V 9 bases short and J 1 base short, with 18 bases between. The CDR3 here is CASPPGGPWNTEAFF. CDR3 coding DNA: TGCGCCAGTCCCCCCGGGGGTCCCTGGAACACTGAAGCTTTCTTT.

V gene TRBV4-1 combines with J gene TRBJ2-1; 12 bases line up with TRBD2. J lost 9 bases, V lost 0 bases, and 6 bases had no gene match. The CDR3 length is 16 residues. Germline CDR1 MGHRA, CDR2 YSYEKL. In DNA, the CDR3 is TGCGCCAGCAGCCAAGATACTCTAGCGGGAGGGCTTGAGCAGTTCTTC. Its translation is CASSQDTLAGGLEQFF.

The chain combines TRBV18 with TRBJ2-6, with TRBD1 as a possible D gene (6 bases). The germline V and J ends were trimmed by 4 bases and 1 base, with 11 bases remaining between them. CDR1 and CDR2 (germline): KGHSH, LQKENI. This CDR3 has 16 amino acids. DNA for the CDR3: TGTGCCAGCTCACTGGATCAGGGGTCTGGGGCCAACGTCCTGACTTTC. Protein sequence: CASSLDQGSGANVLTF.

The chain combines TRBV27 with TRBJ1-4, with TRBD1 as a possible D gene (5 bases). V lost 5 bases and J lost 1, with 11 bases in between. The CDR3 has 15 residues. Germline V gene lookup returns CDR1 MNHEY and CDR2 SMNVEV (reference sequence). The CDR3 region has the DNA TGTGCCAGCAGTCCTAGAGGGGTAACTAATGAAAAACTGTTTTTT. It yields the protein CASSPRGVTNEKLFF.

This clone was seen only a few times. The chain recombines TRBV7-6 with TRBJ1-2; no firm D call. Deletions cut 1 base from V and 3 bases from J, with 6 bases between. Germline values: CDR1 SGHVS, CDR2 FNYEAQ. This CDR3 contains 13 residues. CDR3 DNA sequence: TGTGCCAGCAGCTTAGATGGGGACTATGGCTACACCTTC. As protein: CASSLDGDYGYTF.

The chain combines TRBV9 with TRBJ1-4, with 8 bases that match TRBD1. V dropped 2 bases and J dropped 7; count of bases not matched to a gene: 7. The CDR3 covers 15 residues. Germline CDR1 SGDLS, CDR2 YYNGEE. The chain's CDR3 is CASSVGTGGGEKLFF. The CDR3 bases are TGTGCCAGCAGCGTTGGAACAGGGGGAGGTGAAAAACTGTTTTTT.

The V call is TRBV15, the J call TRBJ2-1; tentative D call: TRBD2 (5 bases). V was clipped by 1 base and J by 6 bases, with 19 bases between them. The CDR3 is 17 residues long. The germline gives CDR1 LNHNV, CDR2 YYDKDF (reference sequence). For the CDR3, the DNA is TGTGCCACCAGCAGAGGTGCTCTGGCGGAGGCTGCCAATGAGCAGTTCTTC. Amino acids: CATSRGALAEAANEQFF.

This chain links TRBV28 with TRBJ2-5; 9 bases align to TRBD1. Germline assignment: CDR1 MDHEN and CDR2 SYDVKM. Unmatched junction bases numbered 7, after V lost 4 bases and J lost 4 bases. CDR3 length: 15 residues. In DNA, the CDR3 is TGTGCCAGCAGTTATCCGGGACAGGGAGGAGAGACCCAGTACTTC. Its protein is CASSYPGQGGETQYF.

The chain carries TRBV7-2 and TRBJ2-7, with 9 positions matching TRBD1. The CDR3 consists of 14 residues. V lost 2 bases and J lost 2; bases outside the gene matches: 1. Germline CDR1 is SGHTA and CDR2 is FQGNSA. The CDR3 DNA reads TGTGCCAGCAGCTTATGGACAGGGGCCTACGAGCAGTACTTC. The encoded protein is CASSLWTGAYEQYF.

This clone was picked up a small number of times. V gene TRBV9 combines with J gene TRBJ1-2; no definite D call. CDR1 is SGDLS and CDR2 is YYNGEE in the germline V gene. V lost 5 bases, J lost 8 bases, and 16 bases lay in between. The CDR3 is 13 residues long. CDR3 nucleotides: TGTGCCAGCAGTGATACGGGGTGGAAAGGCTACACCTTC. Protein sequence: CASSDTGWKGYTF.

The chain carries TRBV27 and TRBJ2-6, with D hard to call. CDR3 length equals 15 residues. Germline V lookup: CDR1 MNHEY, CDR2 SMNVEV (reference sequence). V was clipped by 3 bases and J by 2 bases, with 8 bases between them. CDR3 sequence (DNA): TGTGCCAGCAGTTTCGGGTCTGCTGGGGCCAACGTCCTGACTTTC. It translates to CASSFGSAGANVLTF. Variable domain in full (rest from reference TRBV27 and TRBJ2-6): EAQVTQNPRYLITVTGKKLTVTCSQNMNHEYMSWYRQDPGLGLRQIYYSMNVEVTDKGDVPEGYKVSRKEKRNFPLILESPSPNQTSLYFCASSFGSAGANVLTFGAGSRLTVL.

The V gene is TRBV11-3, the J gene TRBJ2-7; D possibly uses TRBD1 or TRBD2 (5 bases each). From germline, CDR1 is SGHNT and CDR2 YENEEA. Deletions cut 0 bases from V and 2 bases from J, with 11 bases between. CDR3 length: 15 residues. The CDR3 nucleotides are TGTGCCAGCAGCTTAGAGGGGACCTTCCCCTACGAGCAGTACTTC. Protein: CASSLEGTFPYEQYF.

This clone has only a few counts. This chain connects TRBV9 to TRBJ2-2; possibly TRBD2 for D (6 bases). The CDR3 totals 14 residues. Germline loops: CDR1 SGDLS, CDR2 YYNGEE. V was trimmed by 0 bases and J by 3 bases, leaving 6 bases between them. The CDR3 protein is CASSVGDYTGELFF. The CDR3 DNA sequence: TGTGCCAGCAGCGTAGGGGACTACACCGGGGAGCTGTTTTTT.

The CDR3 is CASSQGTEAFF. CDR3 nucleotide sequence: TGTGCCAGCAGCCAAGGCACTGAAGCTTTCTTT. J is TRBJ1-1 and V is TRBV6-5, with D unresolved. This CDR3 has 11 amino acids. V shed 6 bases and J shed 4 bases, with 6 bases lying between them. Germline V gene data show CDR1 as MNHEY and CDR2 as SVGAGI.

This clone was counted once. This chain joins TRBV30 and TRBJ1-1, with D maybe TRBD1 (6 bases). The ends were cut back, 0 bases at V and 4 bases at J, with 9 bases in the middle. The CDR3 is 13 residues long. Per the germline V gene, CDR1 is GTSNPN and CDR2 is SVGIG (reference sequence). DNA for the CDR3: TGTGCCTGGAGTGTACAGGGTAGCACTGAAGCTTTCTTT. This sequence encodes CAWSVQGSTEAFF. The whole variable domain, remainder taken from reference TRBV30 and TRBJ1-1, is SQTIHQWPATLVQPVGSPLSLECTVEGTSNPNLYWYRQAAGRGLQLLFYSVGIGQISSEVPQNLSASRPQDRQFILSSKKLLLSDSGFYLCAWSVQGSTEAFFGQGTRLTVV.

V and J are TRBV29-1 and TRBJ1-1, with 9 nucleotides matching TRBD1. V was clipped by 4 bases and J by 1 base; unmatched bases: 4. CDR1 SQVTM and CDR2 ANQGSEA come from the germline V gene. CDR3 length equals 14 residues. CDR3 sequence (DNA): TGCAGCGTTGTACAGGGGGCAAGGAACACTGAAGCTTTCTTT. Its translation is CSVVQGARNTEAFF.

The chain is built from TRBV12-5 and TRBJ2-7; 7 bases are a match to TRBD1. CDR3 length equals 16 residues. V lost 1 base and J lost 3; bases outside the gene matches: 9. Germline CDR1 LGHNT, CDR2 FRNRAP. The CDR3 reads CASGLAPKGQHYEQYF. The CDR3 nucleotides are TGTGCTAGTGGTTTGGCTCCGAAGGGACAGCACTACGAGCAGTACTTC.

In this sample, this clone turned up a few times. This sequence joins TRBV7-9 and TRBJ2-7, with 15 bases lining up with TRBD2. This CDR3 contains 16 residues. V shed 6 bases, J shed 3 bases, and the junction held 6 bases outside the gene matches. CDR1 and CDR2 from the germline V gene are SEHNR and FQNEAQ (reference sequence). The CDR3 bases are TGTGCCAGCAGTCCCCCGGGACTAGCGGGAGGCTACGAGCAGTACTTC. Its translation: CASSPPGLAGGYEQYF.

The rearrangement links TRBV19 to TRBJ2-1; D could derive from TRBD1 or TRBD2 (5 bases each). The CDR3 runs 15 residues. V gave up 1 base and J gave up 4 bases, with 11 bases separating them. The germline CDR1 and CDR2 sequences are LNHDA and SQIVND (reference sequence). CDR3 coding DNA: TGTGCCAGTAGTATAGCCGGGACGGCTTACAATGAGCAGTTCTTC. This encodes CASSIAGTAYNEQFF.

The V gene is TRBV6-6, the J gene TRBJ1-2; possibly TRBD1 for D (5 bases). Trimming removed 7 bases from V and 4 bases from J, with 16 bases in between. Per the germline V gene, CDR1 is MNHNY and CDR2 is SVGAGI (reference sequence). This CDR3 spans 14 amino acids. The CDR3 DNA reads as TGTGCCAGCATCTACGGGGGGGGAGGCTATGGCTACACCTTC. Its translation: CASIYGGGGYGYTF.

The gene calls are TRBV30 and TRBJ1-3; no reliable D call. The V end lost 0 bases, the J end lost 4 bases, and 7 bases lay between the germline ends. In germline, CDR1 is GTSNPN, CDR2 SVGIG (reference sequence). The CDR3 sequence is 13 residues long. The CDR3 reads CAWSVQLGNTIYF. The CDR3 DNA reads TGTGCCTGGAGTGTACAACTCGGAAACACCATATATTTT.

In its sample, this clone ranks as medium-sized (0.01 to 0.1%). This chain links TRBV27 with TRBJ1-1, with D unresolved. V lost 5 bases to trimming and J lost 5 bases, with 6 bases between them. The CDR3 loop spans 11 amino acids. The V gene's germline CDR1 is MNHEY and CDR2 SMNVEV (reference sequence). CDR3 sequence (DNA): TGTGCCAGCAGTCAAGGGACTGAAGCTTTCTTT. Translation gives CASSQGTEAFF.

This chain joins TRBV4-2 and TRBJ2-7; TRBD1 might be the D (6 bases). CDR1 and CDR2 from the germline V gene are LGHNA and YNFKEQ. This CDR3 region has 14 residues. The V end lost 1 base, the J end lost 6 bases, and 13 bases lay between the germline ends. The CDR3 bases are TGTGCCAGCAGCCAAGCCCCAGGGGCTCTCGAGCAGTACTTC. Residues: CASSQAPGALEQYF.